This TCR beta chain was documented in a study of shared clonotypes between healthy human individuals. The assay ran at deep level. Method: immunoSEQ multiplex PCR; TCRdb's copy keeps in-frame clones and lacks some. The profile covers about 2.4 million clones, with approximately 90% appearing a single time and under 0.15% taken by the ten largest. CDR3 size: 13 residues. V lost 8 bases to trimming and J lost 3 bases; unmatched junction nucleotides: 2. CDR1 is SGHTA and CDR2 is FQGNSA in the germline V gene. The sample comprised naive CD4+ T cells sorted from blood. Subset defined: CD45RA+ positively selected. The TCR comes from a man between 18 and 35 years old in good health. This chain joins TRBV7-2 and TRBJ2-7; 12 bases fit TRBD2. DNA for the CDR3: TGTGCCAGCGGACTAGCGGGGAGCTACGAGCAGTACTTC. Protein sequence: CASGLAGSYEQYF.